This TCR beta chain was captured in a study of blood T cell repertoires in COVID-19. Recruitment covered under 25 US areas and drew participants whose ages spanned about 18 to 90 years. In the study's own analysis: Reference gene primer amplification in the assay estimated nucleated cell counts. The protocol was immunoSEQ multiplex PCR, while the TCRdb copy is restricted to in-frame clones and leaves out a portion. The V and J calls and clone size come from that table; D and trimming were worked out from the DNA. The sample carries 250,000 or so clones, less than 85% recorded once. Trimming took 2 bases from V and 4 from J, leaving 15 bases between them. The CDR3 consists of 17 residues. CDR1 and CDR2 from the germline V gene are LGHDT and YNNKEL (reference sequence).

The sequenced material came from PBMCs or T cells enriched from blood (not recorded which). This receptor was obtained from a man aged 55 to 70 who had recovered from COVID-19. This chain uses TRBV3-1 (or the pseudogene TRBV3-2) with TRBJ2-6; D may be TRBD2 (7 bases). CDR3 coding DNA: TGTGCCAGCAGCCAAAGCCTAGGGGGGGCCGGGGCCAACGTCCTGACTTTC. Its protein is CASSQSLGGAGANVLTF.